Listed below are T cell receptor beta chains from one sample, sequenced in a study of cytotoxic CD8 clonotypes in ibrutinib-treated CLL. Measured with immunoSEQ multiplex PCR; TCRdb has only the in-frame clones, and not every one. Of some 350,000 clones in the sample, around 66% were seen once. Here the sequenced sample was PBMCs, taken after 36 months of ibrutinib treatment. These receptors all come from a human donor with chronic lymphocytic leukemia. CDR3s leave out the opening cysteine and the closing phenylalanine or tryptophan.

V	J	CDR3
TRBV5-1	TRBJ2-7	ASSGGLAGLEQY
TRBV15	TRBJ2-7	ATSRDLAGASYEQY
TRBV19	TRBJ1-2	ASSIERARTSAYGYT
TRBV4-1	TRBJ1-2	ASSQDNGVDYGYT
TRBV4-1	TRBJ2-7	ASSQTQTGDYEQY
TRBV10-2	TRBJ1-2	ASSESVLYGYT
TRBV19	TRBJ1-5	ASSRDYSNQPQH
TRBV10-3	TRBJ2-1	AIKGRSGSSYNEQF
TRBV7-9	TRBJ1-4	ASSFTLGTNEKLF
TRBV29-1	TRBJ1-1	SVVFVEAF
TRBV7-6	TRBJ2-7	ASSLVAGEQY
TRBV4-3	TRBJ2-7	ASSQDTGGGEQY
TRBV19	TRBJ1-3	ATIGNTIY
TRBV13	TRBJ1-2	ASSLTGGTGGYT
TRBV11-3	TRBJ2-5	ASRPAGAETQY
TRBV27	TRBJ2-3	ASSSRLAVQTDTQY
TRBV28	TRBJ2-7	ASSGTGPSY
TRBV9	TRBJ2-1	ASSKISSYNEQF
TRBV7-3	TRBJ2-2	ASSLGGLNTGELF
TRBV5-1	TRBJ2-3	ASSWRDHTQY
TRBV18	TRBJ1-4	ASSPPQLSPTNEKLF
TRBV11-2	TRBJ2-5	ASSSIRTSGQETQY
TRBV9	TRBJ2-1	ASSPRPRTGRNEQF
TRBV6-1	TRBJ2-4	ASSEVAGGHIQY
TRBV19	TRBJ1-2	ASRRREGETYGYT
TRBV29-1	TRBJ1-2	SVEASGFLSYGYT
TRBV18	TRBJ1-5	ASSLGQGGTNQPQH
TRBV5-4	TRBJ2-1	ASSLRGLAYNEQF
TRBV10-3	TRBJ1-3	AISDASSGNTIY
TRBV21-1	TRBJ1-4	ASSRIRGYEKLF
TRBV7-2	TRBJ2-7	ASSLAGGLAGAYEQY
TRBV5-1	TRBJ2-7	ASSEQGAREQY
TRBV9	TRBJ2-2	ASRGTGELF
TRBV5-1	TRBJ2-7	ASSLGTGASSYEQY
TRBV9	TRBJ2-3	ASSAKAGVTDTQY
TRBV5-1	TRBJ2-1	ASRGAGANEQF
TRBV6-1	TRBJ2-7	ASSASGLLWEQY
TRBV2	TRBJ2-1	ASSTGRLYNEQF